Reported below is one T cell receptor (beta chain). What it recognizes is unknown. This sample is drawn from a study of T cell responses to AZD1222 COVID-19 vaccine. Study-wide findings and caveats: Repertoire samples came only from after the peak T cell response.

The CDR3 is made up of 14 amino acids. The V gene end was trimmed by 5 bases and the J gene end by 7 bases; junction bases not matched to a gene: 10. Germline V gene lookup returns CDR1 MGHDK and CDR2 SYGVNS. Repertoires were generated with immunoSEQ multiplex PCR, while TCRdb's copy carries only in-frame clones and drops some. The sample shows nearly 110,000 clones, roughly 90% of them seen only once. Source: peripheral blood, taken on day 0 of AZD1222 vaccination. The rearrangement links TRBV25-1 to TRBJ1-2; 7 bases line up with TRBD1. This receptor was obtained from an adult in good health. This chain's CDR3 is CASSPPGQAGGYTF. In DNA, the CDR3 is TGTGCCAGCAGTCCCCCCGGACAGGCAGGTGGCTACACCTTC.